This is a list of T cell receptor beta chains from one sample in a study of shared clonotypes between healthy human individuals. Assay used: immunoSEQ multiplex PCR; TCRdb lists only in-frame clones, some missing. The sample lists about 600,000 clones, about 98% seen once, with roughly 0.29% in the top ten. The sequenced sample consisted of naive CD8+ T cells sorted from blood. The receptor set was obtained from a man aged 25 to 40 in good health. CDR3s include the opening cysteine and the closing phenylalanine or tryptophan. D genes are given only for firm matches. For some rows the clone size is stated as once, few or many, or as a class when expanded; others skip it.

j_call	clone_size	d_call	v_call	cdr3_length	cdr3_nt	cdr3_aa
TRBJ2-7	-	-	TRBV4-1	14	TGCGCCAGCAGCCACCCCGGGACTTCCTACGAGCAGTACTTC	CASSHPGTSYEQYF
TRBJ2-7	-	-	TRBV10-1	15	TGCGCCAGCAGGCAGGACATCGGTCCGTCCTACGAGCAGTACTTC	CASRQDIGPSYEQYF
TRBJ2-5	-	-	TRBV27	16	TGTGCCAGCAGCCCTTCGCCGGGACTTACACAAGAGACCCAGTACTTC	CASSPSPGLTQETQYF
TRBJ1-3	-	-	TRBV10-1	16	TGCGCCAGCAGTGACAGTCAAGAAGGCTCTGGAAACACCATATATTTT	CASSDSQEGSGNTIYF
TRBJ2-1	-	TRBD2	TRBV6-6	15	TGTGCCAGCAGTTACTCGTCTAGCGGGAGCCATGAGCAGTTCTTC	CASSYSSSGSHEQFF
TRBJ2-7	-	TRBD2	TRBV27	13	TGTGCCAGCAGTTTGGGAGGGTCCTACGAGCAGTACTTC	CASSLGGSYEQYF
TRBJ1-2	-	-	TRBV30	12	TGTGCCTGGAGTGACGGACTTCGACGCTACACCTTC	CAWSDGLRRYTF
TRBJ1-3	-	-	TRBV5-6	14	TGTGCCAGCAGCCTCTGGGGCTCTGGAAACACCATATATTTT	CASSLWGSGNTIYF
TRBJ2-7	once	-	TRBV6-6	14	TGTGCCAGCAGTTACTCTTGGGTAGGGGACGAGCAGTACTTC	CASSYSWVGDEQYF
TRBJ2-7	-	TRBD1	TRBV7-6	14	TGTGCCAGCAGCTTGGGACAGGGAGGGTACGAGCAGTACTTC	CASSLGQGGYEQYF
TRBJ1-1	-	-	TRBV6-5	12	TGTGCCAGCAGTCGTTCGAACACTGAAGCTTTCTTT	CASSRSNTEAFF
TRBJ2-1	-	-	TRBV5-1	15	TGCGCCAGCAGCTTCCAGGGGCTTGGGTACAATGAGCAGTTCTTC	CASSFQGLGYNEQFF
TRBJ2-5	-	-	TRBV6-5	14	TGTGCCAGCTCCCCCGGTGGCACGCAAGAGACCCAGTACTTC	CASSPGGTQETQYF
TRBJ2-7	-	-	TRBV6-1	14	TGTGCCAGCAATCCCCGGCAGAAAGACTACGAGCAGTACTTC	CASNPRQKDYEQYF
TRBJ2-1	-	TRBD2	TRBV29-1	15	TGCAGCGTTGAAGCCACTAACGGGAGGACCAATGAGCAGTTCTTC	CSVEATNGRTNEQFF
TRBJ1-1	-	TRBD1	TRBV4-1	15	TGCGCCAGCAGCGAGGACAGGGGGCAGAACACTGAAGCTTTCTTT	CASSEDRGQNTEAFF
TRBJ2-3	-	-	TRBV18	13	TGTGCCAGCTCACCCGGATACACAGATACGCAGTATTTT	CASSPGYTDTQYF
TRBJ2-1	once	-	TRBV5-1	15	TGCGCCAGCAGCCCGGACACGAGCTCCTACAATGAGCAGTTCTTC	CASSPDTSSYNEQFF
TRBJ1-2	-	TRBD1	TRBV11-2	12	TGTGCCTCGACAGGGGGCACCGAGGGCTACACCTTC	CASTGGTEGYTF
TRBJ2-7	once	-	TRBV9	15	TGTGCCAGCAGCGTAGGTGGTAGCGTAGCCTACGAGCAGTACTTC	CASSVGGSVAYEQYF
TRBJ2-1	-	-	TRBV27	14	TGTGCCAGCAGTCGGTCAAGCTCCTACAATGAGCAGTTCTTC	CASSRSSSYNEQFF
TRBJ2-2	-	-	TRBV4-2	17	TGTGCCAGCAGCCCCCCGGCGGGACTGGGGGTCTCCGGGGAGCTGTTTTTT	CASSPPAGLGVSGELFF